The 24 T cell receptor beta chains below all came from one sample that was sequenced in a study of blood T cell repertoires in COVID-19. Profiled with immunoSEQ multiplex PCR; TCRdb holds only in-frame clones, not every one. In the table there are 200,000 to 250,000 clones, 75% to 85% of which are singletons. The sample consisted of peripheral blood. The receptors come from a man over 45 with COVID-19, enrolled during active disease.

Written as DNA, the CDR3 is TGTGCAAGTCGCTTGGGGGACTCGCCCTGTTCAGATACGCAGTATTTT. Translated: CASRLGDSPCSDTQYF. J is TRBJ2-3 and V is TRBV12-2; whether TRBD2, the table's D call, matches the DNA was not checked. TRBV12-2 is tagged as a pseudogene. This CDR3 is 16 amino acids long.

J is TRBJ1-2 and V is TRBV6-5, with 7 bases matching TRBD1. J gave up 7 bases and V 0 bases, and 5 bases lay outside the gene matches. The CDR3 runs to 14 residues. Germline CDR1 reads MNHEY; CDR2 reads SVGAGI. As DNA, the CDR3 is TGTGCCAGCAGTTACTCGAACAGGGGTGGTGGCTACACCTTC. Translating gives CASSYSNRGGGYTF.

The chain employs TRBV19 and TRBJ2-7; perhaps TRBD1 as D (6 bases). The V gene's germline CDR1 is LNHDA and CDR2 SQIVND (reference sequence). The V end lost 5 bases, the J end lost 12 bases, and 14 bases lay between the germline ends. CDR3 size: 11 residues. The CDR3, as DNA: TGTGCCAGTAGTTTCCAGGGGATACCGTACTTC. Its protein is CASSFQGIPYF. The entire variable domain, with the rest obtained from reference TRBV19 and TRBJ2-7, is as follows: DGGITQSPKYLFRKEGQNVTLSCEQNLNHDAMYWYRQDPGQGLRLIYYSQIVNDFQKGDIAEGYSVSREKKESFPLTVTSAQKNPTAFYLCASSFQGIPYFGPGTRLTVT.

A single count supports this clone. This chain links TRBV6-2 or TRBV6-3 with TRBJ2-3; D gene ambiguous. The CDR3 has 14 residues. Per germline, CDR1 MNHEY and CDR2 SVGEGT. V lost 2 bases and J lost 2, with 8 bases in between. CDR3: CASSYVQATDTQYF. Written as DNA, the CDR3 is TGTGCCAGCAGTTACGTTCAGGCCACAGATACGCAGTATTTT.

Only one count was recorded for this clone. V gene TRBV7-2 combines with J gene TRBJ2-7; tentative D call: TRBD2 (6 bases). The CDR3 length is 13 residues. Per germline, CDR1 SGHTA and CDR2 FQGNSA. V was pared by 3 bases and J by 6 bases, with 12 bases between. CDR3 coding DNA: TGTGCCAGCAGCTTTGCCGGGGGAGGCGAGCAGTACTTC. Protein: CASSFAGGGEQYF.

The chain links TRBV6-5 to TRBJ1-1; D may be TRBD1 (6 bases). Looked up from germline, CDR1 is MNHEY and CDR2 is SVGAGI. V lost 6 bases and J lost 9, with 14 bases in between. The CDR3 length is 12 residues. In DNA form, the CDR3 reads TGTGCCAGCAGAACTTCAGGGGTGCAAGCTTTCTTT. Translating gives CASRTSGVQAFF.

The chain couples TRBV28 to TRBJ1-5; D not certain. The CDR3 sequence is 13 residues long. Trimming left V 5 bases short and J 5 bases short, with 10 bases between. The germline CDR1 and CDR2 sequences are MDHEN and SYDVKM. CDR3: CASSLGSDQPQHF. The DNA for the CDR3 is TGTGCCAGCAGTCTCGGTAGTGATCAGCCCCAGCATTTT.

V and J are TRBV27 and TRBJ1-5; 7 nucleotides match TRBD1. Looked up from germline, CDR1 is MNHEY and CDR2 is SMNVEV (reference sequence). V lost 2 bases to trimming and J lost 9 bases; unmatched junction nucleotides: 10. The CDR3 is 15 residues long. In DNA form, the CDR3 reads TGTGCCAGCAGTTTAGCATACAGGGGCCAAGGGCCCCAGCATTTT. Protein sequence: CASSLAYRGQGPQHF.

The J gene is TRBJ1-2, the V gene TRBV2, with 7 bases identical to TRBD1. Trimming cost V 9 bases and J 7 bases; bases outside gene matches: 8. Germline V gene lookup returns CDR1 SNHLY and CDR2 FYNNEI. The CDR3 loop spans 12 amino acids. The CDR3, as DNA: TGTGCCAGAGGGGCCAGGGGGGTTGGCTACACCTTC. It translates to CARGARGVGYTF.

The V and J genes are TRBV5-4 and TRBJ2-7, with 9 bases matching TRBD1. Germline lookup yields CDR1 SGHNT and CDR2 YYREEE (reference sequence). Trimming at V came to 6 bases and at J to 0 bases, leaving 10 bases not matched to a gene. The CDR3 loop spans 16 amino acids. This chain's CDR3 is CASNFYGTGSSYEQYF. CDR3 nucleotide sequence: TGTGCCAGCAACTTCTACGGGACAGGGTCCTCCTACGAGCAGTACTTC. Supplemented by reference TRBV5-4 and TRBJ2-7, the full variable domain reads ETGVTQSPTHLIKTRGQQVTLRCSSQSGHNTVSWYQQALGQGPQFIFQYYREEENGRGNFPPRFSGLQFPNYSSELNVNALELDDSALYLCASNFYGTGSSYEQYFGPGTRLTVT.

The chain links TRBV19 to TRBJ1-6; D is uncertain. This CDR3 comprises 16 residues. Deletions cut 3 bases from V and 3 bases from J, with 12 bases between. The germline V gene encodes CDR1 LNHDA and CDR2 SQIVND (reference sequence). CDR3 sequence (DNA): TGTGCCAGTAGTATGGGCAGACAAGTCTATAATTCACCCCTCCACTTT. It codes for CASSMGRQVYNSPLHF.

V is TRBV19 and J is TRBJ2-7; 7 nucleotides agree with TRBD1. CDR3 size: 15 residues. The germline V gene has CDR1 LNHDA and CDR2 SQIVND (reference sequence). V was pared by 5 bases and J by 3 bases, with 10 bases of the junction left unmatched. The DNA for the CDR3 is TGTGCCAGTAGTGTACGACAGGGAAGTAACTACGAGCAGTACTTC. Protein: CASSVRQGSNYEQYF. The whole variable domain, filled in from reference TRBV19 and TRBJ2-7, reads DGGITQSPKYLFRKEGQNVTLSCEQNLNHDAMYWYRQDPGQGLRLIYYSQIVNDFQKGDIAEGYSVSREKKESFPLTVTSAQKNPTAFYLCASSVRQGSNYEQYFGPGTRLTVT.

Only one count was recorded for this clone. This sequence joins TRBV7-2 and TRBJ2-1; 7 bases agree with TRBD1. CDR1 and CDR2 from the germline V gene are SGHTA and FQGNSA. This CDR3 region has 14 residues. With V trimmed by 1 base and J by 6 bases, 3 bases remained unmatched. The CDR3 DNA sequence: TGTGCCAGCAGCTTAGAACAGGGGCTCAATGAGCAGTTCTTC. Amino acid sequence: CASSLEQGLNEQFF.

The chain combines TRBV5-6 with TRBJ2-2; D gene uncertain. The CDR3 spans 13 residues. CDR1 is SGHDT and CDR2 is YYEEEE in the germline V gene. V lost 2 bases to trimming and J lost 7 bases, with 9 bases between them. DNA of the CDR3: TGTGCCAGCAGCTTACGAGGTCACGGGGAGCTGTTTTTT. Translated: CASSLRGHGELFF.

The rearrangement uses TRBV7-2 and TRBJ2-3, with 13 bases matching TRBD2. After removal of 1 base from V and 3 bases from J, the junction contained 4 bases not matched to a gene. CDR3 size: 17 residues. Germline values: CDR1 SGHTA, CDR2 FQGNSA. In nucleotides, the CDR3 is TGTGCCAGCAGCTTAGGGACTAGCGGGGGTAGGACAGATACGCAGTATTTT. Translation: CASSLGTSGGRTDTQYF.

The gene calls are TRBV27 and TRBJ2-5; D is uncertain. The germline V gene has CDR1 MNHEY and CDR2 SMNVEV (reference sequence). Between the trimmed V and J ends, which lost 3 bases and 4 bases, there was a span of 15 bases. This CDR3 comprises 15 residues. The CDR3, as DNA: TGTGCCAGCAGTTTCTCCTCAATCGGTCGAGAGACCCAGTACTTC. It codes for CASSFSSIGRETQYF.

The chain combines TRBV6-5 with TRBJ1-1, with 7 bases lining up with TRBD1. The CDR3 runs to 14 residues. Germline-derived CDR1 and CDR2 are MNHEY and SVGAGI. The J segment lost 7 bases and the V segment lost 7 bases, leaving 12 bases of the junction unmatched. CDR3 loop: CASTSPLTGDEAFF. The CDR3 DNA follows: TGTGCCAGCACCTCACCTCTAACAGGGGATGAAGCTTTCTTT.

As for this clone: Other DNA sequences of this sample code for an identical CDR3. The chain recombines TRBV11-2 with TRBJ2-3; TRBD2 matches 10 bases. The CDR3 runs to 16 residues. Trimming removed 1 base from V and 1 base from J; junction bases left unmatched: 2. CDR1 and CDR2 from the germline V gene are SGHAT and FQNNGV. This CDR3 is CASSLGLAGGTDTQYF. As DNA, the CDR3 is TGTGCCAGCAGCTTAGGGCTAGCGGGGGGCACAGATACGCAGTATTTT.

In nucleotides, the CDR3 is TGTGCCAGTAGTACTTGGACAGGCGTTAGCACAGATACGCAGTATTTT. This encodes CASSTWTGVSTDTQYF. J is TRBJ2-3 and V is TRBV19; the match to TRBD1 covers 7 bases. Trimming removed 4 bases from V and 0 bases from J; junction bases left unmatched: 7. Per the germline V gene, CDR1 is LNHDA and CDR2 is SQIVND (reference sequence). The CDR3 runs to 16 residues.

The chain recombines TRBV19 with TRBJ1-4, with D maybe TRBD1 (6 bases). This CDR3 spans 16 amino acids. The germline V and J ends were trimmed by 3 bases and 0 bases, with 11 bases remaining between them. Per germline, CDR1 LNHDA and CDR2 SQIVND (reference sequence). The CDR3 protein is CASSITGRATNEKLFF. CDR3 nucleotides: TGTGCCAGTAGTATCACAGGGAGGGCAACTAATGAAAAACTGTTTTTT.

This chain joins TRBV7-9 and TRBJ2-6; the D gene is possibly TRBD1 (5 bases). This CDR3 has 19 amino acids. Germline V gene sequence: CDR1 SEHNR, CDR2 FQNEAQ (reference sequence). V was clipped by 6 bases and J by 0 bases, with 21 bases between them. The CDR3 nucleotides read TGTGCCAGCAGTCGGACGGACCGGAGACAGACCTCTGGGGCCAACGTCCTGACTTTC. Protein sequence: CASSRTDRRQTSGANVLTF. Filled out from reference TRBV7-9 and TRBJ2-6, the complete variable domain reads DTGVSQNPRHKITKRGQNVTFRCDPISEHNRLYWYRQTLGQGPEFLTYFQNEAQLEKSRLLSDRFSAERPKGSFSTLEIQRTEQGDSAMYLCASSRTDRRQTSGANVLTFGAGSRLTVL.

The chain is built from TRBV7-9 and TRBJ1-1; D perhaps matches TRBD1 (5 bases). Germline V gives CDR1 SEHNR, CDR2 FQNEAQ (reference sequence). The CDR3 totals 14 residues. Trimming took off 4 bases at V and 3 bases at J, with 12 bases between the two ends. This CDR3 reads CASSWGRSDTEAFF. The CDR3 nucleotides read TGTGCCAGCAGCTGGGGCAGGTCTGACACTGAAGCTTTCTTT.

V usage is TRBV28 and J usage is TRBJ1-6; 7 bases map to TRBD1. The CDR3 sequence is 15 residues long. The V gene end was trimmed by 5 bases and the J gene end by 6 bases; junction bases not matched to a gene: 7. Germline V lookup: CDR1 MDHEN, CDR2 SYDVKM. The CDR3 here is CASSVYRGGNSPLHF. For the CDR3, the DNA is TGTGCCAGCAGTGTATACAGGGGAGGTAATTCACCCCTCCACTTT.

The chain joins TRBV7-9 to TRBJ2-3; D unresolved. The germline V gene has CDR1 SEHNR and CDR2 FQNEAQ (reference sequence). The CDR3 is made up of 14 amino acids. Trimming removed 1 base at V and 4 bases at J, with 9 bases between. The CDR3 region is CASSLVNGADTQYF. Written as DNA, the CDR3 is TGTGCCAGCAGCTTAGTCAATGGAGCAGATACGCAGTATTTT.